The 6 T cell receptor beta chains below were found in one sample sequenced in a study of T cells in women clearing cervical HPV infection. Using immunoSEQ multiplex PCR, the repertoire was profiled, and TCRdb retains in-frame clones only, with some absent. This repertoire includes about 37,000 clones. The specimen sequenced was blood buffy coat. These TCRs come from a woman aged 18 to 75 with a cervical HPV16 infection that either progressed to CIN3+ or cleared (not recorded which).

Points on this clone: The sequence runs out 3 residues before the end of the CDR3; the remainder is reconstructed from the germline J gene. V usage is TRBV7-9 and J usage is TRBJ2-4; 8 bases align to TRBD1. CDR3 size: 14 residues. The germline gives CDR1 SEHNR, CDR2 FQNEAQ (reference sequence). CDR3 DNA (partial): TGTGCCAGCAGCTCATACGGACAGGGAGATGGT. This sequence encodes CASSSYGQGDG. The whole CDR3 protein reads CASSSYGQGDGQYF.

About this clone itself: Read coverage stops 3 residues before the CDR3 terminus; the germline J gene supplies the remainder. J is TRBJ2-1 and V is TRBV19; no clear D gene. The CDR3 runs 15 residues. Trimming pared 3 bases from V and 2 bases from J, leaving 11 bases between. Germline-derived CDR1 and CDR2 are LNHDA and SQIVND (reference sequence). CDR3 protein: CASSIALSAYNEQFF. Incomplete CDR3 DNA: TGTGCCAGTAGTATTGCCCTCTCGGCCTACAATGAG.

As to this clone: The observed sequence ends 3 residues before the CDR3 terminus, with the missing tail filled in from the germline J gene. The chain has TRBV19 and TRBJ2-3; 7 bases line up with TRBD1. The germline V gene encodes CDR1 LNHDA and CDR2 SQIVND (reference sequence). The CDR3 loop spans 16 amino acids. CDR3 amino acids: CASSPGDRGLIETQYF. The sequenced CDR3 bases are TGTGCCAGTAGTCCTGGGGATAGGGGGCTTATAGAGACG.

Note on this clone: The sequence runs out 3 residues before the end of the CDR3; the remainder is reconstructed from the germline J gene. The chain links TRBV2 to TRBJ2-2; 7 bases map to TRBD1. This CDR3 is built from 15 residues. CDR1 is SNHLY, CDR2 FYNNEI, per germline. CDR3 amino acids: CASSEQGVRNSPLFF. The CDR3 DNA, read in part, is TGTGCCAGCAGTGAACAGGGGGTGAGGAATTCACCG. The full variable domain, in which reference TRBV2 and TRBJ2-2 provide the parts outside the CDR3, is EPEVTQTPSHQVTQMGQEVILRCVPISNHLYFYWYRQILGQKVEFLVSFYNNEISEKSEIFDDQFSVERPDGSNFTLKIRSTKLEDSAMYFCASSEQGVRNSPLFFGEGSRLTVL.

The sequenced CDR3 bases are TGCGCCAGCTTACTAGCGGGACCCTCTAACACCGGGGAG. Its translation: CASLLAGPSNTGE. The CDR3 as a whole reads CASLLAGPSNTGELFF. The gene calls are TRBV5-1 and TRBJ2-2, with 10 nucleotides matching TRBD2. The read ends 3 residues shy of where the CDR3 ends; the end is completed using the germline J gene. V shed 7 bases, J shed 2 bases, and the junction held 8 bases outside the gene matches. Germline assignment: CDR1 SGHRS and CDR2 YFSETQ. CDR3 length: 16 residues.

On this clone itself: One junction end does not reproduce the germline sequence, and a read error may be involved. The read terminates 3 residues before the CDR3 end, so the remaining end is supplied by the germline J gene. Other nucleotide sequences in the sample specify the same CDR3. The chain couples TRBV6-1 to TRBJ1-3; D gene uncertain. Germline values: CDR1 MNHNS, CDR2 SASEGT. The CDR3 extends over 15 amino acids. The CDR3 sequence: CASSVGSISGNTIYF. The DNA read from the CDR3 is TGTGCCAGCAGTGTGGGCAGCATCTCTGGAAACACA.